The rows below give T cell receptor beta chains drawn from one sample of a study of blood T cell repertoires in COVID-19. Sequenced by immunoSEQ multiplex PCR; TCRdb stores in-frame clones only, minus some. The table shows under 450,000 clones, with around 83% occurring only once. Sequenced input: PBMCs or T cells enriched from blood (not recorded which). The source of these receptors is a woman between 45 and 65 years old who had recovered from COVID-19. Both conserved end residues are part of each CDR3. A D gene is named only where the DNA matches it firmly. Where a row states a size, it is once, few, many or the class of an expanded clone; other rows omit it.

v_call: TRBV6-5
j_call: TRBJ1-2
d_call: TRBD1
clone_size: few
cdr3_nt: TGTGCCAGCAGGGGGACAGGGCCGACGGAAGGCTACACCTTC
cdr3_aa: CASRGTGPTEGYTF

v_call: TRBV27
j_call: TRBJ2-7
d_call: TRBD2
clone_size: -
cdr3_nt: TGTGCCAGCAGGTACCGGGGGTGGGGGGAGAAAAGCCTAGCGGGACAGCCACTCTACGAGCAGTACTTC
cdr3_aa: CASRYRGWGEKSLAGQPLYEQYF

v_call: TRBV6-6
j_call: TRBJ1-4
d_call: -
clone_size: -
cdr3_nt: TGTGCCAGCAGTGGAACACCGGGACAAAGTCTGTTTTTT
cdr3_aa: CASSGTPGQSLFF

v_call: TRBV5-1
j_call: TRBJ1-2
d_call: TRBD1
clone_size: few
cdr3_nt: TGCGCCAGCAATGCAGGGGGCTATGGCTACACCTTC
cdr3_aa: CASNAGGYGYTF

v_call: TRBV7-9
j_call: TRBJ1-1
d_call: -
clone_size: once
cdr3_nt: TGTGCCAGCAGCCGTACAGCAGTTATGAACACTGAAGCTTTCTTT
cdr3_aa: CASSRTAVMNTEAFF

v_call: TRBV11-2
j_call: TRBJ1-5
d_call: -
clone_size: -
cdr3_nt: TGTGCCAGCAGCTTAGGTGCTATGGGGGCGAATAGCAATCAGCCCCAGCATTTT
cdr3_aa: CASSLGAMGANSNQPQHF

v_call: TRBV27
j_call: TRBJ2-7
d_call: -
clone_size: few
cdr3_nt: TGTGCCAGCAGTTTATCGCTCGGACAGACCGAGCAGTACTTC
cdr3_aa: CASSLSLGQTEQYF

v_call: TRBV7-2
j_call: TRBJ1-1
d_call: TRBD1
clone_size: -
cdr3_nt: TGTGCCAGCAGCTTAGAGGGGACGGACAGGGAGTACACTGAAGCTTTCTTT
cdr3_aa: CASSLEGTDREYTEAFF

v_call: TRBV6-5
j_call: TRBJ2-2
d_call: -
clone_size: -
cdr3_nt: TGTGCCAGCAGTTATTTCACTAACACCGGGGAGCTGTTTTTT
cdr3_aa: CASSYFTNTGELFF

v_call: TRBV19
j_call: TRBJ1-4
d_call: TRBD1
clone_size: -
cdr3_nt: TGTGCCAGTAGTATACAGGGGACAGGAGGCGAAAAACTGTTTTTT
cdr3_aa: CASSIQGTGGEKLFF

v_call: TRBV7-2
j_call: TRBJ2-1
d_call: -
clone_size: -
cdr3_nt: TGTGCCAGCCGTAAGTCGCGATATAACAATGAGCAGTTCTTC
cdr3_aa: CASRKSRYNNEQFF

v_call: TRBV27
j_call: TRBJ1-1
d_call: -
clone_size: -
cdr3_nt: TGTGCCAGCAGCCAACCAGGGTCCGGGAACACTGAAGCTTTCTTT
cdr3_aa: CASSQPGSGNTEAFF

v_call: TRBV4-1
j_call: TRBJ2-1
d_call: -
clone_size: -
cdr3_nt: TGCGCCAGCAGCCAAGACCCGTTGGGGACTGCGCAGTTCTTC
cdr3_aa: CASSQDPLGTAQFF

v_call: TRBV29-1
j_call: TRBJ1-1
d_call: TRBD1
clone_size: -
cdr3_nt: TGCAGCGTTGCCGGGGACAGGGGGAGGAACACTGAAGCTTTCTTT
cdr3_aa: CSVAGDRGRNTEAFF

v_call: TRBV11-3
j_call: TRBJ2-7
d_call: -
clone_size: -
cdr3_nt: TGTGCCAGCAGCTTAGTTCAGTCCTACGAGCAGTACTTC
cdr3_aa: CASSLVQSYEQYF

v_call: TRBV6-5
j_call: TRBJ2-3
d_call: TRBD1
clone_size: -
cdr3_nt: TGTGCCAGCACCCCCGGACAGGGGATCGCAGATACGCAGTATTTT
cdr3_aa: CASTPGQGIADTQYF

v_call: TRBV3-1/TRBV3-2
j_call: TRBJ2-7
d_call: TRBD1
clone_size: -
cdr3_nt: TGTGCCAGCAGCCAAGTTTCCGGGACAGGGCTCTACGAGCAGTACTTC
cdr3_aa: CASSQVSGTGLYEQYF